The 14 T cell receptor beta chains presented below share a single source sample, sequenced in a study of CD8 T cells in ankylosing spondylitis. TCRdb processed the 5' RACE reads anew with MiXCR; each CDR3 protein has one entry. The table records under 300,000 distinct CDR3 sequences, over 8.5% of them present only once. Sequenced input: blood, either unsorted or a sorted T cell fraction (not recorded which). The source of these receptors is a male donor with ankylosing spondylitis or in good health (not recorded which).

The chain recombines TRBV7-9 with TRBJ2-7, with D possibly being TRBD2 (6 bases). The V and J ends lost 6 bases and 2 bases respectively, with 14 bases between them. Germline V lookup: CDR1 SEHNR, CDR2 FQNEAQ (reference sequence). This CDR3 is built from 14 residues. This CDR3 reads CASRRGGETYEQYF. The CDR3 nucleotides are TGTGCCAGCAGGAGGGGCGGGGAGACCTACGAGCAGTACTTC.

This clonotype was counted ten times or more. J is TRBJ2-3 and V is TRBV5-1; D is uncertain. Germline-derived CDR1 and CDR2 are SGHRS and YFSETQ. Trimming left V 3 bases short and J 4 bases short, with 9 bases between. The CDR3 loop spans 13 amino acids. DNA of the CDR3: TGCGCCAGCAGCTCTGGAATGGCAGATACGCAGTATTTT. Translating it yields CASSSGMADTQYF.

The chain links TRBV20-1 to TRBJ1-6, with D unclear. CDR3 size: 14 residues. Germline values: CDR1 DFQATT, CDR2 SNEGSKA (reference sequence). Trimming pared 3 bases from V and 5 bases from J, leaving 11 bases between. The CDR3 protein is CSASGTPDNSPLHF. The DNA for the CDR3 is TGCAGTGCTAGTGGTACACCGGATAATTCACCCCTCCACTTT.

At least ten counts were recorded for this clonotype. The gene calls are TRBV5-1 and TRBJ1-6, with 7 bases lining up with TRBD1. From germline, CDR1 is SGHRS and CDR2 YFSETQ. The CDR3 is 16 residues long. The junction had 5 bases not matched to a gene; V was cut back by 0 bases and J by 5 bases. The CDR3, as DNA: TGCGCCAGCAGCTTGGGAAGGGGGCAAAATAATTCACCCCTCCACTTT. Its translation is CASSLGRGQNNSPLHF.

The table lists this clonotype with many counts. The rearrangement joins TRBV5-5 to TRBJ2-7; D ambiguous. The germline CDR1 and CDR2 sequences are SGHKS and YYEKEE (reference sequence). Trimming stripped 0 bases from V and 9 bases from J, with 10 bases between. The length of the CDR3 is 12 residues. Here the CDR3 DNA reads TGTGCCAGCAGCTTGGGCAGCCCCCCGCAGTACTTC. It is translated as CASSLGSPPQYF. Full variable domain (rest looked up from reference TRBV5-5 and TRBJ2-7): DAGVTQSPTHLIKTRGQQVTLRCSPISGHKSVSWYQQVLGQGPQFIFQYYEKEERGRGNFPDRFSARQFPNYSSELNVNALLLGDSALYLCASSLGSPPQYFGPGTRLTVT.

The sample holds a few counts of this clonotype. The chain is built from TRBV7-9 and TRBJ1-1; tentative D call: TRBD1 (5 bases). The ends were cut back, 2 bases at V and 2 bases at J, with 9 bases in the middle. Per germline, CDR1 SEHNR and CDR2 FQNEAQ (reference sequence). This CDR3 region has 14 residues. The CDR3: CASSLQGGNTEAFF. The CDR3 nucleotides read TGTGCCAGCAGCTTACAGGGAGGAAACACTGAAGCTTTCTTT.

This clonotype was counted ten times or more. CDR3: CASSLWGAGATLADTQYF. The CDR3 DNA sequence: TGTGCCAGCAGCTTATGGGGTGCGGGGGCTACCCTGGCAGATACGCAGTATTTT. The chain links TRBV5-4 to TRBJ2-3; D perhaps matches TRBD2 (7 bases). Germline assignment: CDR1 SGHNT and CDR2 YYREEE (reference sequence). V gave up 2 bases and J gave up 4 bases, with 23 bases separating them. This CDR3 region has 18 residues. Filled out from reference TRBV5-4 and TRBJ2-3, the complete variable domain reads ETGVTQSPTHLIKTRGQQVTLRCSSQSGHNTVSWYQQALGQGPQFIFQYYREEENGRGNFPPRFSGLQFPNYSSELNVNALELDDSALYLCASSLWGAGATLADTQYFGPGTRLTVL.

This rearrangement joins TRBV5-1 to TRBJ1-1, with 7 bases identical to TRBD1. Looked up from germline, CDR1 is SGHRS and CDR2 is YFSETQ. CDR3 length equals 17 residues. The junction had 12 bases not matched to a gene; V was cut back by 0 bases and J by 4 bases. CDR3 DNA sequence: TGCGCCAGCAGCTTGGAAGGGGGCCGGACAGAACCCACTGAAGCTTTCTTT. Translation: CASSLEGGRTEPTEAFF.

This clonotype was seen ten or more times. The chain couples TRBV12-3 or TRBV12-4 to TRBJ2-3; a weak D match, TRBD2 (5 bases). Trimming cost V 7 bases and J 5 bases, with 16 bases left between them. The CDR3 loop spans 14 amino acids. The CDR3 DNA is TGTGCCAGCACCCTCGCGGTAGCGATAGATACGCAGTATTTT. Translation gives CASTLAVAIDTQYF.

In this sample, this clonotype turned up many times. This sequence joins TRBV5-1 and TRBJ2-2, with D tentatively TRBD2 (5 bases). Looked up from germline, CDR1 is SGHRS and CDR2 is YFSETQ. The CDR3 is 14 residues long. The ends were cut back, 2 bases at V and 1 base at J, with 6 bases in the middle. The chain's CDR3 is CASSFGENTGELFF. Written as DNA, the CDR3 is TGCGCCAGCAGCTTCGGGGAGAACACCGGGGAGCTGTTTTTT. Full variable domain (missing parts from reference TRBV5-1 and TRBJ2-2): KAGVTQTPRYLIKTRGQQVTLSCSPISGHRSVSWYQQTPGQGLQFLFEYFSETQRNKGNFPGRFSGRQFSNSRSEMNVSTLELGDSALYLCASSFGENTGELFFGEGSRLTVL.

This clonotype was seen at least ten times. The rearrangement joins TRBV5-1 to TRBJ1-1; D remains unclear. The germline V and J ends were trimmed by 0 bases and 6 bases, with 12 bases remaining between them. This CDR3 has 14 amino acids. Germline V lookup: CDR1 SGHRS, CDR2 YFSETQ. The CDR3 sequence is CASSLAGSTSEAFF. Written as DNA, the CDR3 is TGCGCCAGCAGCTTGGCCGGGAGTACCTCTGAAGCTTTCTTT.

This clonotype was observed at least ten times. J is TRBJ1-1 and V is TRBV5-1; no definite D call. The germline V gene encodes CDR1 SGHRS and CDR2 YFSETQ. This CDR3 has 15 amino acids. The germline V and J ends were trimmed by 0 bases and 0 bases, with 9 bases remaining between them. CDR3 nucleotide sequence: TGCGCCAGCAGCTTGGAGGGAGGGATGAACACTGAAGCTTTCTTT. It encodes CASSLEGGMNTEAFF.

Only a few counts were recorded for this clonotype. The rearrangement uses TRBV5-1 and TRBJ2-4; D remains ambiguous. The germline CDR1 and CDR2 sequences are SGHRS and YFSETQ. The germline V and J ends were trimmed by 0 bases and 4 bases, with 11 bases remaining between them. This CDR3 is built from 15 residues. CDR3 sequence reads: CASSLGADLKNIQYF. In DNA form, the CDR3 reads TGCGCCAGCAGCTTGGGGGCAGACCTAAAAAACATTCAGTACTTC.

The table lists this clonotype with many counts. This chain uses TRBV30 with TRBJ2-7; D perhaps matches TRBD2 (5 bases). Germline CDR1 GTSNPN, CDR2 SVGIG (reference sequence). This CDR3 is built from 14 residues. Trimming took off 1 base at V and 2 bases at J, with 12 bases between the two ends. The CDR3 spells CAWSDWAGPYEQYF. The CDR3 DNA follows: TGTGCCTGGAGTGATTGGGCGGGCCCCTACGAGCAGTACTTC.